This T cell receptor (beta chain) was recorded in a study of post-analysis software for immune sequencing data. Overall study results and limits: TRBV5-6, TRBV5-1 and TRBV20-1 were among five TRBV segments more frequent in patients than controls.

cDNA libraries of TCR beta carried unique molecular identifiers. TCRdb processed the PCR reads anew with MiXCR; each CDR3 protein has one entry. The data show 700,000 to 800,000 distinct CDR3 sequences, about 32% seen once. Germline V gives CDR1 LGHNT, CDR2 FRNRAP. V lost 5 bases, J lost 4 bases, and 14 bases lay in between. This CDR3 is 14 amino acids long. This clonotype was found a few times. Its specificity is unknown. The chain links TRBV12-5 to TRBJ1-2, with D maybe TRBD1 (5 bases). The receptor's source is a girl aged 5-17 years with multiple sclerosis. The sequenced material came from blood. The CDR3 sequence is CASGAPGLSYGYTF. The DNA for the CDR3 is TGTGCTAGTGGTGCCCCAGGGCTAAGCTATGGCTACACCTTC.